The rows below give T cell receptor beta chains drawn from one sample of a study of cytomegalovirus exposure and HLA in healthy donors. Produced via immunoSEQ multiplex PCR; TCRdb's table is partial and in-frame only. The repertoire includes 100,000 to 150,000 clones, about 74% of them detected once, and 6.5% to 8% sits in the top ten. The sample was PBMCs. These receptors came from a man aged 35 to 55 in good health and CMV-seropositive. CDR3s include the opening cysteine and the closing phenylalanine or tryptophan. A D gene is named only where the DNA matches it firmly. Expanded clones get a size class; other rows say once, few or many, or leave the size out.

TRBJ1-1	TRBV15	TRBD1	NA	CATSRPVSGTVNTEAFF	TGTGCCACCAGCAGGCCCGTATCCGGGACAGTGAACACTGAAGCTTTCTTT
TRBJ2-5	TRBV15	NA	NA	CATSDLGETQYF	TGTGCCACCAGCGACCTCGGGGAGACCCAGTACTTC
TRBJ2-3	TRBV10-3	NA	NA	CAISDSSGGEQDTQYF	TGTGCCATCAGTGACAGCTCCGGGGGAGAACAAGATACGCAGTATTTT
TRBJ2-3	TRBV6-1	NA	few	CASSEPGDTDTQYF	TGTGCCAGCAGTGAGCCGGGGGACACAGATACGCAGTATTTT
TRBJ2-7	TRBV27	NA	NA	CASSLGQDSEQYF	TGTGCCAGCAGTTTAGGGCAGGACTCCGAGCAGTACTTC
TRBJ2-7	TRBV5-1	TRBD2	NA	CASSLSLAGVIEYEQYF	TGCGCCAGCAGCTTGAGCCTAGCGGGAGTTATCGAGTACGAGCAGTACTTC
TRBJ1-1	TRBV9	NA	NA	CASSVPGVSEAFF	TGTGCCAGCAGCGTACCAGGGGTCTCTGAAGCTTTCTTT
TRBJ2-7	TRBV19	TRBD1	once	CASSPTGVEQYF	TGTGCCAGTAGCCCGACAGGGGTCGAGCAGTACTTC
TRBJ1-3	TRBV30	NA	NA	CAWGEISGNTIYF	TGTGCCTGGGGAGAGATCTCTGGAAACACCATATATTTT
TRBJ2-5	TRBV7-7	TRBD2	NA	CASSSAGTSYETQYF	TGTGCCAGCAGCTCGGCCGGGACTAGCTACGAGACCCAGTACTTC
TRBJ2-2	TRBV28	NA	NA	CASRARVETGELFF	TGTGCCAGCAGGGCTAGAGTTGAGACCGGGGAGCTGTTTTTT
TRBJ1-5	TRBV18	NA	NA	CASSPRGQHNNQPQHF	TGTGCCAGCTCACCACGGGGGCAGCACAACAATCAGCCCCAGCATTTT
TRBJ2-2	TRBV7-6	NA	NA	CASSGTPTGELFF	TGTGCCAGCAGCGGGACACCCACCGGGGAGCTGTTTTTT
TRBJ2-6	TRBV5-1	TRBD1	few	CASSGQGQGGANVLTF	TGCGCCAGCAGCGGACAGGGACAGGGTGGGGCCAACGTCCTGACTTTC
TRBJ1-3	TRBV19	NA	NA	CASSTQAAAGENTIYF	TGTGCCAGTAGTACCCAGGCGGCAGCGGGCGAAAACACCATATATTTT
TRBJ1-3	TRBV6-5	NA	NA	CASSYLKRGFGNTIYF	TGTGCCAGCAGTTACTTGAAGCGAGGGTTCGGAAACACCATATATTTT
TRBJ2-3	TRBV15	TRBD2	NA	CATSRAGEGADTQYF	TGTGCCACCAGCAGAGCGGGGGAGGGCGCAGATACGCAGTATTTT
TRBJ2-1	TRBV28	TRBD2	NA	CASSYPAGGRQFF	TGTGCCAGCAGCTACCCAGCGGGAGGGCGGCAGTTCTTC
TRBJ2-3	TRBV4-1	TRBD2	NA	CASSNSGGAGADTQYF	TGCGCCAGCAGCAATAGCGGGGGGGCAGGGGCAGATACGCAGTATTTT
TRBJ1-2	TRBV6-5	TRBD1	NA	CASSPRQGLYTF	TGTGCCAGCAGTCCTAGACAGGGCCTTTACACCTTC
TRBJ2-1	TRBV5-8	NA	few	CASSLYPGQGGYNEQFF	TGTGCCAGCAGCTTGTACCCTGGCCAGGGAGGCTACAATGAGCAGTTCTTC
TRBJ2-5	TRBV7-9	TRBD2	few	CASSPSGRGGETQYF	TGTGCCAGCAGCCCTAGCGGGAGAGGGGGAGAGACCCAGTACTTC
TRBJ1-5	TRBV30	NA	NA	CAWSVRGANSNQPQHF	TGTGCCTGGAGTGTACGGGGGGCGAATAGCAATCAGCCCCAGCATTTT
TRBJ1-1	TRBV2	NA	NA	CAEGEGNTEAFF	TGTGCCGAGGGAGAGGGAAACACTGAAGCTTTCTTT
TRBJ1-5	TRBV5-4	NA	NA	CASSLDRDPNQPQHF	TGTGCCAGCAGCTTGGACAGGGACCCTAATCAGCCCCAGCATTTT
TRBJ2-2	TRBV6-5	NA	few	CASSAGTPNTGELFF	TGTGCCAGCAGTGCCGGGACACCAAACACCGGGGAGCTGTTTTTT
TRBJ2-1	TRBV5-1	TRBD1	NA	CASSLQGIYNEQFF	TGCGCCAGCAGCTTACAGGGGATCTACAATGAGCAGTTCTTC
TRBJ1-2	TRBV6-4	TRBD1	NA	CASSDTGVEGYTF	TGTGCCAGCAGTGACACAGGGGTTGAAGGCTACACCTTC
TRBJ2-2	TRBV11-2	NA	NA	CASSLGGSNTGELFF	TGTGCCAGCAGCTTAGGGGGCAGTAACACCGGGGAGCTGTTTTTT
TRBJ1-1	TRBV30	NA	NA	CAWSTWGGLNTEAFF	TGTGCCTGGAGTACTTGGGGCGGCCTGAACACTGAAGCTTTCTTT
TRBJ2-2	TRBV18	NA	NA	CASSETGHTGELFF	TGTGCCAGCTCAGAGACAGGTCACACCGGGGAGCTGTTTTTT
TRBJ2-7	TRBV18	NA	NA	CASSRGGAKIYEQYF	TGTGCCAGCTCACGAGGGGGGGCGAAGATCTACGAGCAGTACTTC
TRBJ1-6	TRBV27	NA	NA	CASRQNNSPLHF	TGTGCCAGCCGACAGAATAATTCACCCCTCCACTTT
TRBJ2-7	TRBV5-1	NA	NA	CASSFGGRMGEQYF	TGCGCCAGCAGCTTTGGGGGCAGGATGGGCGAGCAGTACTTC
TRBJ2-5	TRBV9	NA	NA	CASSSGTGSQETQYF	TGTGCCAGCAGCTCCGGAACAGGGAGCCAAGAGACCCAGTACTTC
TRBJ2-2	TRBV18	NA	NA	CASSPRQDTGELFF	TGTGCCAGCTCACCACGACAGGACACCGGGGAGCTGTTTTTT
TRBJ2-3	TRBV5-1	NA	NA	CASSTGLKTDTQYF	TGCGCCAGCAGCACGGGACTCAAAACAGATACGCAGTATTTT
TRBJ2-1	TRBV19	TRBD2	NA	CASSRGLAATLSYNEQFF	TGTGCCAGTAGTAGGGGACTAGCGGCTACTCTATCCTACAATGAGCAGTTCTTC
TRBJ2-5	TRBV27	TRBD2	NA	CASSLSGLAGGPRETQYF	TGTGCCAGCAGTTTATCGGGACTAGCGGGAGGGCCGAGGGAGACCCAGTACTTC
TRBJ2-3	TRBV18	TRBD2	once	CASSRLAGGEDTQYF	TGTGCCAGCTCACGACTAGCGGGAGGGGAAGATACGCAGTATTTT
TRBJ2-1	TRBV9	TRBD1	NA	CASSVVSGQGDNEQFF	TGTGCCAGCAGCGTAGTTTCGGGACAGGGAGACAATGAGCAGTTCTTC
TRBJ1-6	TRBV11-2	TRBD1	NA	CASSLRRGQSYNSPLHF	TGTGCCAGCAGCTTGAGAAGGGGGCAATCCTATAATTCACCCCTCCACTTT
TRBJ1-4	TRBV6-7	TRBD1	few	CASHHERGPTNEKLFF	TGTGCCAGCCACCACGAAAGGGGGCCAACTAATGAAAAACTGTTTTTT
TRBJ2-7	TRBV4-1	NA	NA	CASSPKTGVNEQYF	TGCGCCAGCAGCCCGAAGACAGGAGTCAACGAGCAGTACTTC
TRBJ1-4	TRBV15	NA	NA	CATSRDSQGGKLFF	TGTGCCACCAGCAGGGACAGCCAGGGTGGAAAACTGTTTTTT
TRBJ2-7	TRBV6-5	TRBD2	NA	CASMEPSGRREQYF	TGTGCCAGCATGGAACCTAGCGGGAGACGCGAGCAGTACTTC
TRBJ2-1	TRBV5-4	TRBD1	NA	CASMRTGGRGEQFF	TGTGCCAGCATGCGGACAGGGGGTCGTGGGGAGCAGTTCTTC
TRBJ2-7	TRBV5-1	TRBD1	once	CASSLTGTGDEQYF	TGCGCTAGCAGCTTAACCGGGACAGGGGACGAGCAGTACTTC
TRBJ1-5	TRBV15	TRBD1	NA	CATSRGTGYSNQPQHF	TGTGCCACCAGCAGGGGGACAGGGTACAGCAATCAGCCCCAGCATTTT
TRBJ2-1	TRBV6-1	TRBD2	NA	CASSGGLAGSYNEQFF	TGTGCCAGCAGTGGGGGACTAGCGGGCTCCTACAATGAGCAGTTCTTC
TRBJ1-2	TRBV30	TRBD1	NA	CAWSTPGQAGF	TGTGCCTGGAGTACCCCTGGACAGGCCGGCTTC
TRBJ2-5	TRBV19	TRBD1	NA	CASSGTGAWETQYF	TGTGCCAGTAGTGGAACAGGGGCGTGGGAGACCCAGTACTTC
TRBJ1-1	TRBV2	NA	NA	CASTDRGTEAFF	TGTGCCAGCACCGACCGAGGGACTGAAGCTTTCTTT
TRBJ2-7	TRBV10-3	TRBD2	NA	CAISESLGLAGRREQYF	TGTGCCATCAGTGAGTCCCTGGGCCTAGCGGGACGGCGCGAGCAGTACTTC
TRBJ2-1	TRBV7-9	NA	NA	CASSPPGPAGDEQFF	TGTGCCAGCTCCCCCCCAGGACCAGCGGGCGATGAGCAGTTCTTC
TRBJ2-1	TRBV5-1	TRBD2	few	CASSILAGPSYNEQFF	TGCGCCAGCAGCATACTAGCGGGGCCTTCCTACAATGAGCAGTTCTTC
TRBJ2-5	TRBV30	NA	NA	CAGGVRETQYF	TGTGCCGGCGGGGTACGGGAGACCCAGTACTTC
TRBJ1-2	TRBV19	NA	NA	CASSILGGDYGYTF	TGTGCCAGTAGTATCCTGGGGGGGGACTATGGCTACACCTTC
TRBJ2-1	TRBV7-8	TRBD2	NA	CASSLARLAGGEQFF	TGTGCCAGCAGCTTAGCGCGGCTAGCGGGAGGTGAGCAGTTCTTC